One sample yielded the 22 T cell receptor beta chains listed below, sequenced in a study of T-cell memory formation after mild COVID-19. TCRdb re-called the 5' RACE reads with MiXCR, one entry per CDR3 protein. The profile covers about 130,000 distinct CDR3 sequences, with 15% to 20% appearing a single time and approximately 5.2% taken by the ten largest. Sequenced sample: PBMCs or a T cell subset sorted from them (not recorded which). Every receptor here comes from a man between 18 and 35 years old who had mild COVID-19 (a few samples of this study predate the infection). Cell type and time point are not known.

This clonotype occurred a few times. The rearrangement uses TRBV7-2 and TRBJ2-1; D remains unclear. The V gene lost 5 bases and the J gene lost 6 bases, with 17 bases spanning the gap. Germline V lookup: CDR1 SGHTA, CDR2 FQGNSA. This CDR3 is built from 15 residues. CDR3 DNA sequence: TGTGCCAGCAGCCCGCCCGGGTTAGTCCCCAATGAGCAGTTCTTC. It codes for CASSPPGLVPNEQFF.

This sequence joins TRBV28 and TRBJ1-5; no definite D call. The V end was cut by 2 bases, the J end by 3 bases, with 14 bases between. Germline assignment: CDR1 MDHEN and CDR2 SYDVKM. The CDR3 is 16 residues long. The chain's CDR3 is CASSLPSASINQPQHF. The DNA of the CDR3 is TGTGCCAGCAGTTTACCCTCCGCCAGTATCAATCAGCCCCAGCATTTT.

This clonotype has just a few counts. The rearrangement uses TRBV4-3 and TRBJ2-7, with TRBD1 matching 7 bases. Germline loops: CDR1 LGHNA, CDR2 YSLEER. V trimming: 4 bases; J trimming: 3 bases; junction bases outside the gene matches: 9. CDR3 length: 15 amino acids. CDR3 in amino acids: CASSRRQGGGYEQYF. DNA of the CDR3: TGCGCCAGCAGCCGCCGACAGGGTGGGGGCTACGAGCAGTACTTC.

This chain connects TRBV4-3 to TRBJ2-1; unclear D gene. The CDR3 contains 15 residues. From germline, CDR1 is LGHNA and CDR2 YSLEER. V was clipped by 0 bases and J by 5 bases, with 11 bases between them. The DNA for the CDR3 is TGCGCCAGCAGCCAAGACTATCGATTAAACAATGAGCAGTTCTTC. Its protein product is CASSQDYRLNNEQFF.

This sequence joins TRBV7-2 and TRBJ2-7, with a tentative D call TRBD2 (5 bases). Germline V lookup: CDR1 SGHTA, CDR2 FQGNSA. This CDR3 has 15 residues. Deletions cut 3 bases from V and 0 bases from J, with 12 bases between. CDR3 DNA sequence: TGTGCCAGCAGCTTGGAAAGCGGAAACTCCTACGAGCAGTACTTC. Translated: CASSLESGNSYEQYF.

The sample holds a few counts of this clonotype. The J gene is TRBJ1-1, the V gene TRBV5-8; no clear D gene. The CDR3 extends over 13 amino acids. The V and J ends lost 1 base and 4 bases respectively, with 8 bases between them. Germline V gene sequence: CDR1 SGHTS, CDR2 YDEGEE. In nucleotides, the CDR3 is TGTGCCAGCAGCTTGATCCCGGGCACTGAAGCTTTCTTT. The encoded protein is CASSLIPGTEAFF.

The chain joins TRBV19 to TRBJ2-3; D perhaps matches TRBD1 (7 bases). The CDR3 runs to 15 residues. Germline CDR1 reads LNHDA; CDR2 reads SQIVND (reference sequence). Trimming took 5 bases from V and 2 from J, leaving 14 bases between them. CDR3 sequence: CASSRQGGTTDTQYF. The CDR3 DNA is TGTGCCAGTAGTCGGCAGGGGGGTACCACAGATACGCAGTATTTT.

This clonotype was picked up a small number of times. This rearrangement joins TRBV7-8 to TRBJ2-3; D is uncertain. The CDR3 is 16 residues long. The germline CDR1 and CDR2 sequences are SGHVS and FQNEAQ. V lost 5 bases, J lost 4 bases, and 19 bases lay in between. The DNA for the CDR3 is TGTGCCAGCAGCCCTACTAACCCAGCAAGGGCAGATACGCAGTATTTT. Translating gives CASSPTNPARADTQYF.

This clonotype was seen only a few times. The chain is built from TRBV12-3 or TRBV12-4 and TRBJ2-2, with TRBD2 matching 12 bases. The J segment lost 5 bases and the V segment lost 7 bases, leaving 11 bases of the junction unmatched. CDR3 length equals 17 residues. The CDR3, as DNA: TGTGCCAGCACGACACCCCTAGCGGGGGGGCGGACCGGGGAGCTGTTTTTT. Residues: CASTTPLAGGRTGELFF.

This clonotype has a handful of counts. The genes are TRBV5-1 and TRBJ2-3, with D unclear. V was pared by 1 base and J by 0 bases, with 15 bases between. Looked up from germline, CDR1 is SGHRS and CDR2 is YFSETQ. The CDR3 extends over 17 amino acids. The CDR3, as DNA: TGCGCCAGCAGCTTGTGGTTGGCTGGCTCTAGCACAGATACGCAGTATTTT. This sequence encodes CASSLWLAGSSTDTQYF. The whole variable domain, filled in from reference TRBV5-1 and TRBJ2-3, reads KAGVTQTPRYLIKTRGQQVTLSCSPISGHRSVSWYQQTPGQGLQFLFEYFSETQRNKGNFPGRFSGRQFSNSRSEMNVSTLELGDSALYLCASSLWLAGSSTDTQYFGPGTRLTVL.

The chain uses TRBV6-6 and TRBJ1-2; D is undetermined. Per germline, CDR1 MNHNY and CDR2 SVGAGI (reference sequence). The CDR3 length is 14 residues. Trimming left V 5 bases short and J 4 bases short, with 14 bases between. CDR3 region: CASSPGTTGYGYTF. In DNA, the CDR3 is TGTGCCAGCAGTCCCGGAACTACGGGCTATGGCTACACCTTC.

The V call is TRBV7-2, the J call TRBJ2-2, with unresolved D. This CDR3 comprises 16 residues. Germline CDR1 is SGHTA and CDR2 is FQGNSA. V was pared by 2 bases and J by 0 bases, with 10 bases between. The CDR3 DNA follows: TGTGCCAGCAGCTTACTGGGTCTTACGAACACCGGGGAGCTGTTTTTT. Its translation is CASSLLGLTNTGELFF.

This clonotype was detected only a few times. The chain carries TRBV12-3 or TRBV12-4 and TRBJ1-1; D perhaps matches TRBD1 (5 bases). The CDR3 is 15 residues long. V lost 5 bases to trimming and J lost 2 bases, with 15 bases between them. CDR3 residues: CASSNLLGGNTEAFF. DNA for the CDR3: TGTGCCAGCAGTAACCTCCTCGGGGGAAACACTGAAGCTTTCTTT.

The table lists this clonotype with a few counts. At one end, the junction sequence differs from germline, possibly due to a read error. The chain carries TRBV12-3 or TRBV12-4 and TRBJ2-1; 9 bases agree with TRBD1. CDR3 size: 14 residues. The DNA of the CDR3 is TGTGCCAGAAGTTACAGGGGGCAGGGGAATGAGCAGTTCTTC. It codes for CARSYRGQGNEQFF.

The sample holds a few counts of this clonotype. The V call is TRBV12-3 or TRBV12-4, the J call TRBJ2-3, with 8 bases aligning to TRBD1. Trimming took 5 bases from V and 0 from J; bases not matched to a gene: 4. The CDR3 consists of 15 residues. CDR3 in amino acids: CASSLQGDSTDTQYF. The CDR3 DNA sequence: TGTGCCAGCAGTCTACAGGGGGATAGCACAGATACGCAGTATTTT.

This clonotype has more than one count but fewer than ten. The V call is TRBV20-1, the J call TRBJ1-5, with D possibly matching TRBD1 (6 bases). Germline V lookup: CDR1 DFQATT, CDR2 SNEGSKA (reference sequence). The CDR3 covers 17 residues. Deletions cut 6 bases from V and 2 bases from J, with 23 bases between. The CDR3 nucleotides are TGCAGTGCCAGAAGACAGGCGCTACGCGGTGGCAATCAGCCCCAGCATTTT. This codes for CSARRQALRGGNQPQHF.

This clonotype has ten or more counts. The gene calls are TRBV5-1 and TRBJ2-1; D may be TRBD2 (6 bases). The V end lost 0 bases, the J end lost 6 bases, and 10 bases lay between the germline ends. The CDR3 has 14 amino acids. Germline-derived CDR1 and CDR2 are SGHRS and YFSETQ. CDR3: CASSLEGTSNEQFF. CDR3 DNA sequence: TGCGCCAGCAGCTTGGAAGGGACTTCCAATGAGCAGTTCTTC. Together with reference TRBV5-1 and TRBJ2-1, the CDR3 gives the full variable domain: KAGVTQTPRYLIKTRGQQVTLSCSPISGHRSVSWYQQTPGQGLQFLFEYFSETQRNKGNFPGRFSGRQFSNSRSEMNVSTLELGDSALYLCASSLEGTSNEQFFGPGTRLTVL.

This clonotype was picked up a small number of times. CDR3 region: CASSQWMSTDTQYF. The CDR3 DNA is TGTGCCAGCAGCCAATGGATGAGCACAGATACGCAGTATTTT. V is TRBV3-1 and J is TRBJ2-3; D is uncertain. Trimming took 2 bases from V and 0 from J, leaving 6 bases between them. The CDR3 extends over 14 amino acids. Looked up from germline, CDR1 is LGHDT and CDR2 is YNNKEL (reference sequence).

V usage is TRBV28 and J usage is TRBJ1-1; D not certain. The germline V gene has CDR1 MDHEN and CDR2 SYDVKM. The CDR3 is made up of 14 amino acids. V shed 5 bases and J shed 0 bases, with 10 bases lying between them. DNA of the CDR3: TGTGCCAGCAGTGGATTCCTGTTGAACACTGAAGCTTTCTTT. Translation: CASSGFLLNTEAFF.

This clonotype was recorded at least ten times. This rearrangement joins TRBV7-2 to TRBJ2-1; D is possibly TRBD1 (5 bases). The germline V gene has CDR1 SGHTA and CDR2 FQGNSA. V was cut by 5 bases and J by 7 bases, with 9 bases left in between. This CDR3 spans 12 amino acids. The CDR3 DNA is TGTGCCAGCAGCCAAGCAGGGAATGAGCAGTTCTTC. Residues: CASSQAGNEQFF.

This clonotype has a handful of counts. The J gene is TRBJ2-5, the V gene TRBV6-2 or TRBV6-3, with D possibly being TRBD2 (5 bases). The CDR3 contains 12 residues. Trimming pared 6 bases from V and 5 bases from J, leaving 10 bases between. Germline assignment: CDR1 MNHEY and CDR2 SVGEGT. CDR3 sequence (DNA): TGTGCCAGCAGCCCCGGACTGGAGACCCAGTACTTC. The encoded protein is CASSPGLETQYF.

This clonotype was recorded once. The chain combines TRBV2 with TRBJ1-4, with a possible D match to TRBD1 (5 bases). Germline V CDR1 and CDR2: SNHLY, FYNNEI. The CDR3 extends over 14 amino acids. Deletions cut 4 bases from V and 4 bases from J, with 10 bases between. The CDR3 DNA is TGTGCCAGCAGTGGGGGCAATGGTAATGAAAAACTGTTTTTT. It is translated as CASSGGNGNEKLFF.